The clone carrying this T cell receptor beta chain turned up a few times. The antigen remains unidentified. The data were obtained in a study of Graves' ophthalmopathy and Graves' hyperthyroidism. Certain patients, namely those with other autoimmune diseases, uncontrolled infections, pregnancy or lactation, were excluded. Someone took the PBMCs out of approximately 9.2 ml of fresh peripheral blood. The CDR3 runs to 12 residues. With 6 bases removed from V and 3 bases from J, the gap between germline ends came to 5 bases. CDR1 and CDR2 (germline): ENHRY, SYGVKD. General study findings and limits: Built on 13 signatures, a model told ophthalmopathy apart from stable hyperthyroidism with about 90% sensitivity and roughly 81% specificity.

Amplification from RNA transcripts yielded the TCR beta CDR3 regions. Amplification began with first-round RT-PCR using HTBI primers, then second-round multiplex PCR was performed. MiXCR was run by TCRdb on the multiplex PCR reads, yielding one entry per CDR3 protein. The sample has 740,000 or so distinct CDR3 sequences, 35% to 50% seen once. Specimen: peripheral blood. This sequence joins TRBV10-3 and TRBJ2-2; D is ambiguous. This receptor was obtained from an adult man with Graves' ophthalmopathy. The CDR3 loop reads CAISRDTGELFF. The DNA for the CDR3 is TGTGCCATCAGCCGGGACACCGGGGAGCTGTTTTTT.